Each of the 3 T cell receptor beta chains below was sequenced from the same sample in a study of blood T cell repertoires in COVID-19. Produced via immunoSEQ multiplex PCR; TCRdb's table is partial and in-frame only. The sample carries about 180,000 clones, 80% to 90% recorded once. Sequencing was carried out using peripheral blood. The receptors shown here come from a human donor with active or convalescent COVID-19. The donor label of this sample is uncertain.

J is TRBJ2-2 and V is TRBV9, with D possibly being TRBD1 (6 bases). The CDR3 is 14 amino acids. Trimming cost V 4 bases and J 7 bases, with 14 bases left between them. CDR1 and CDR2 from the germline V gene are SGDLS and YYNGEE. This CDR3 reads CASSTHRVGGELFF. The CDR3, as DNA: TGTGCCAGCAGCACCCACAGGGTTGGCGGGGAGCTGTTTTTT.

The chain recombines TRBV5-1 with TRBJ1-1; no definite D call. CDR1 is SGHRS, CDR2 YFSETQ, per germline. The CDR3 is 16 amino acids. Trimming cost V 0 bases and J 1 base, with 13 bases left between them. Here the CDR3 reads CASSLGAGSRNTEAFF. CDR3 in DNA: TGCGCCAGCAGCTTGGGGGCGGGTTCGAGGAACACTGAAGCTTTCTTT.

The chain recombines TRBV5-1 with TRBJ2-5, with D possibly TRBD2 on 6 matching bases. CDR3 length: 14 amino acids. The V end lost 4 bases, the J end lost 2 bases, and 12 bases lay between the germline ends. Germline CDR1 SGHRS, CDR2 YFSETQ. The CDR3 loop is CASSPVEGQETQYF. Written as DNA, the CDR3 is TGCGCCAGCAGCCCGGTGGAGGGGCAAGAGACCCAGTACTTC.